This entry concerns a single T cell receptor beta chain. Antigen unknown. This sample is drawn from a study of cytomegalovirus exposure and HLA in healthy donors. The germline V and J ends were trimmed by 2 bases and 3 bases, with 10 bases remaining between them. This CDR3 comprises 14 residues. Germline assignment: CDR1 KGHSH and CDR2 LQKENI. General study points: In vitro confirmation showed three CMV-associated chains to be CMV antigen specific. In a later analysis, across HLA loci, associated TCR counts were highest for DRB1, lowest for HLA-C. Approximately 18,000 TCR beta sequences were associated with HLA alleles at 0.05 false discovery rate in a later analysis.

The study ran its PCR with 60 Vbeta and 13 Jbeta primers. Per the authors' pipeline: Approximately 11 million shared chains were among the 80 million or so unique TCR beta chains that a later analysis counted. The protocol was immunoSEQ multiplex PCR, while the TCRdb copy is restricted to in-frame clones and leaves out a portion. Clonal size and the V and J genes are those of that table, whereas D and trimming came from the DNA. The sample comprises roughly 150,000 clones, approximately 71% of which are singletons, and roughly a tenth rests with the top ten. Sequenced sample: PBMCs. The chain uses TRBV18 and TRBJ1-1, with D perhaps TRBD1 (6 bases). The sequence came from a man under 40 in good health and CMV-seropositive. CDR3 nucleotides: TGTGCCAGCTCACCAGGAGCAGGGGACACTGAAGCTTTCTTT. This encodes CASSPGAGDTEAFF.